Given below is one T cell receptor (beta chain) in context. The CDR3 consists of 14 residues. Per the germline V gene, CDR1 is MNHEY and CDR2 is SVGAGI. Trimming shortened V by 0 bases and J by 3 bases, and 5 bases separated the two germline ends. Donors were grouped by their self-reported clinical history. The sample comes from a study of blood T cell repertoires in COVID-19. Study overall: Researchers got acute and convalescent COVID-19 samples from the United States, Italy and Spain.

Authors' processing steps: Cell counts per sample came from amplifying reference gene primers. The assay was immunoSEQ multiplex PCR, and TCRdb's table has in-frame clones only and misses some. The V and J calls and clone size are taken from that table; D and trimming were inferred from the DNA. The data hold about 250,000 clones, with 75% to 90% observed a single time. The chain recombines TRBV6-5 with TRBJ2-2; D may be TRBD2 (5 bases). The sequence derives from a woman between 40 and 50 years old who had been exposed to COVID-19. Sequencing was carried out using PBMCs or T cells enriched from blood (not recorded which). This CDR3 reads CASSYSSDTGELFF. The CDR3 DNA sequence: TGTGCCAGCAGTTACTCTAGCGACACCGGGGAGCTGTTTTTT.